Following are 26 T cell receptor beta chains from one sample sequenced in a study of CD8+ T cells in alopecia areata. Treatment denoted: oral pan-JAK inhibitor, 5-10 mg twice daily. Following RNA extraction, reverse transcription yielded cDNA that acted as the sequencing template. Repertoires were generated with immunoSEQ multiplex PCR, while TCRdb's copy carries only in-frame clones and drops some. The sample has about 190,000 clones, roughly 70% seen once. The sample here was CD4+ T cells sorted from blood, taken around week 50, from a patient treated with tofacitinib. The receptors were gathered from a human donor with alopecia areata.

The rearrangement links TRBV30 to TRBJ1-2, with D possibly matching TRBD1 (6 bases). This CDR3 is built from 13 residues. The V and J ends lost 2 bases and 6 bases respectively, with 13 bases between them. Germline V gives CDR1 GTSNPN, CDR2 SVGIG (reference sequence). The CDR3 coding sequence is TGTGCCTGGAGTCTCAGGGGTACGGATGGCTACACCTTC. Residues: CAWSLRGTDGYTF.

The chain uses TRBV5-6 and TRBJ2-7; 7 bases line up with TRBD1. From germline, CDR1 is SGHDT and CDR2 YYEEEE. V shed 6 bases and J 1 base; nucleotides not matched to a gene: 4. The CDR3 consists of 13 residues. The CDR3 reads CASNAGGSYEQYF. Here the CDR3 DNA reads TGTGCCAGCAACGCAGGGGGATCCTACGAGCAGTACTTC.

Note on this clone: At the DNA level, this CDR3 is encoded by other sequences in the same sample as well. This chain uses TRBV4-3 with TRBJ1-2, with D possibly TRBD1 on 6 matching bases. The CDR3 runs 15 residues. V gave up 1 base and J gave up 4 bases, with 13 bases separating them. Looked up from germline, CDR1 is LGHNA and CDR2 is YSLEER. The DNA for the CDR3 is TGCGCCAGCAGCCAAGGAGAAGACAGGCCCTATGGCTACACCTTC. Translated, it gives CASSQGEDRPYGYTF.

The J gene is TRBJ1-1, the V gene TRBV13; tentatively, D is TRBD1 (5 bases). The CDR3 is 14 amino acids. The V gene's germline CDR1 is PRHDT and CDR2 FYEKMQ (reference sequence). The ends were cut back, 5 bases at V and 1 base at J, with 11 bases in the middle. Written as DNA, the CDR3 is TGTGCCAGCAGCCCCTGGGACTCGAACACTGAAGCTTTCTTT. It translates to CASSPWDSNTEAFF. Full variable domain (rest looked up from reference TRBV13 and TRBJ1-1): AAGVIQSPRHLIKEKRETATLKCYPIPRHDTVYWYQQGPGQDPQFLISFYEKMQSDKGSIPDRFSAQQFSDYHSELNMSSLELGDSALYFCASSPWDSNTEAFFGQGTRLTVV.

There are a few counts of this clone. V usage is TRBV6-6 and J usage is TRBJ1-6, with D unclear. Trimming took off 10 bases at V and 7 bases at J, with 17 bases between the two ends. The CDR3 runs to 14 residues. In germline, CDR1 is MNHNY, CDR2 SVGAGI (reference sequence). The CDR3 nucleotides are TGTGCCACCGGAGTACAGAGTTCGAATTCACCCCTCCACTTT. Protein product: CATGVQSSNSPLHF.

The V and J genes are TRBV7-2 and TRBJ2-1; D might be TRBD2 (6 bases). The ends were cut back, 3 bases at V and 5 bases at J, with 14 bases in the middle. The germline gives CDR1 SGHTA, CDR2 FQGNSA. CDR3 length: 15 residues. The CDR3 DNA reads as TGTGCCAGCAGCTTGGCGGGGCTACGGGACAATGAGCAGTTCTTC. Its translation is CASSLAGLRDNEQFF.

In this sample, this clone turned up once. The chain links TRBV30 to TRBJ1-5, with a possible D match to TRBD1 (5 bases). The CDR3 has 13 residues. The ends were cut back, 2 bases at V and 5 bases at J, with 10 bases in the middle. Germline V CDR1 and CDR2: GTSNPN, SVGIG (reference sequence). The CDR3 DNA reads TGTGCCTGGAGTCCCAGGGACCATCAGCCCCAGCATTTT. This gives the protein CAWSPRDHQPQHF.

The chain is built from TRBV9 and TRBJ2-2; 7 bases match TRBD1. Losses at the gene ends were 2 bases for V and 5 bases for J; bases not matched to a gene: 6. Germline-derived CDR1 and CDR2 are SGDLS and YYNGEE. The CDR3 sequence is 15 residues long. CDR3 sequence: CASSVRTGGTGELFF. The CDR3 DNA sequence: TGTGCCAGCAGCGTTAGGACAGGCGGGACCGGGGAGCTGTTTTTT.

The chain combines TRBV6-5 with TRBJ1-4; 9 bases map to TRBD1. Unmatched junction bases numbered 2, after V lost 2 bases and J lost 4 bases. Germline CDR1 and CDR2: MNHEY and SVGAGI. This CDR3 is 15 amino acids long. CDR3 coding DNA: TGTGCCAGCAGTTACGGGACAGGGTTTAATGAAAAACTGTTTTTT. Translated, it gives CASSYGTGFNEKLFF.

The J gene is TRBJ2-7, the V gene TRBV5-6, with 7 nucleotides matching TRBD2. Trimming removed 3 bases from V and 2 bases from J; junction bases left unmatched: 5. This CDR3 spans 14 amino acids. Germline V lookup: CDR1 SGHDT, CDR2 YYEEEE. Here the CDR3 DNA reads TGTGCCAGCAGCTGGGGGACTACGACCTACGAGCAGTACTTC. Its protein product is CASSWGTTTYEQYF.

The chain employs TRBV29-1 and TRBJ1-4; weak D call: TRBD1 (5 bases). Between the trimmed V and J ends, which lost 1 base and 8 bases, there was a span of 14 bases. Per germline, CDR1 SQVTM and CDR2 ANQGSEA. The CDR3 spans 14 residues. CDR3 bases: TGCAGCGTTGAAGGGGGGAACATAGGCGAAAAACTGTTTTTT. Protein: CSVEGGNIGEKLFF. Together with reference TRBV29-1 and TRBJ1-4, the CDR3 gives the full variable domain: SAVISQKPSRDICQRGTSLTIQCQVDSQVTMMFWYRQQPGQSLTLIATANQGSEATYESGFVIDKFPISRPNLTFSTLTVSNMSPEDSSIYLCSVEGGNIGEKLFFGSGTQLSVL.

In this sample, this clone turned up many times. V usage is TRBV28 and J usage is TRBJ1-2; tentatively, D is TRBD1 (5 bases). Germline CDR1 is MDHEN and CDR2 is SYDVKM. The CDR3 is 14 amino acids. Trimming pared 2 bases from V and 3 bases from J, leaving 10 bases between. In DNA form, the CDR3 reads TGTGCCAGCAGTTTACGGGGCATGGACTATGGCTACACCTTC. Translation gives CASSLRGMDYGYTF.

This clone was detected only a few times. The chain couples TRBV29-1 to TRBJ2-1, with D hard to call. Looked up from germline, CDR1 is SQVTM and CDR2 is ANQGSEA. Trimming took 6 bases from V and 6 from J, leaving 9 bases between them. The CDR3 has 11 amino acids. For the CDR3, the DNA is TGCAGCGTCCTCCCGGGCAATGAGCAGTTCTTC. Encoded protein: CSVLPGNEQFF.

This chain joins TRBV6-5 and TRBJ2-7; D call uncertain. CDR3 size: 15 residues. The ends were cut back, 6 bases at V and 7 bases at J, with 22 bases in the middle. Germline CDR1 is MNHEY and CDR2 is SVGAGI. In nucleotides, the CDR3 is TGTGCCAGCAGCCTTTCCCAAGGCGAGTATCGGGAGCAGTACTTC. Amino acids: CASSLSQGEYREQYF.

The gene calls are TRBV30 and TRBJ1-1; TRBD1 might be the D (5 bases). CDR1 GTSNPN and CDR2 SVGIG come from the germline V gene (reference sequence). The CDR3 extends over 11 amino acids. Trimming removed 4 bases at V and 11 bases at J, with 14 bases between. The CDR3 bases are TGTGCCTGGATCCGTCGGGGGGTTGCTTTCTTT. It specifies CAWIRRGVAFF.

In its sample, this clone was seen a few times. V gene TRBV14 combines with J gene TRBJ2-1, with D hard to call. V shed 4 bases and J shed 4 bases, with 5 bases lying between them. The CDR3 totals 12 residues. The germline gives CDR1 SGHDN, CDR2 FVKESK. The CDR3 DNA reads TGTGCCAGCAGCCCGCGGTACAATGAGCAGTTCTTC. It translates to CASSPRYNEQFF.

This chain joins TRBV4-3 and TRBJ2-6; D not certain. CDR1 is LGHNA, CDR2 YSLEER, per germline. The CDR3 consists of 15 residues. V dropped 0 bases and J dropped 3 bases, with 6 bases sitting between them. The CDR3 sequence is CASSQDLVGANVLTF. For the CDR3, the DNA is TGCGCCAGCAGCCAAGATCTAGTTGGGGCCAACGTCCTGACTTTC.

This clone was detected once. V is TRBV9 and J is TRBJ1-3; D remains ambiguous. V was cut by 1 base and J by 13 bases, with 9 bases left in between. Germline lookup yields CDR1 SGDLS and CDR2 YYNGEE. The CDR3 length is 11 residues. The CDR3 loop reads CASSVSSRIYF. The CDR3 DNA reads TGTGCCAGCAGCGTATCCTCCCGGATATATTTT.

The chain uses TRBV19 and TRBJ2-7; the match to TRBD2 covers 8 bases. Germline CDR1 and CDR2: LNHDA and SQIVND (reference sequence). The ends lost 8 bases at V and 4 bases at J; junction bases unmatched: 10. The CDR3 is 14 amino acids. CDR3 DNA sequence: TGTGCCAGTCGGTCCACTAGCGGAACTTACGAGCAGTACTTC. It codes for CASRSTSGTYEQYF.

The chain recombines TRBV29-1 with TRBJ1-2; D gene ambiguous. The CDR3 has 10 residues. Germline values: CDR1 SQVTM, CDR2 ANQGSEA. Trimming cost V 6 bases and J 5 bases, with 7 bases left between them. CDR3 amino acids: CSVEKYGYTF. CDR3 bases: TGCAGCGTCGAGAAGTATGGCTACACCTTC. Full variable domain (remainder filled in from reference TRBV29-1 and TRBJ1-2): SAVISQKPSRDICQRGTSLTIQCQVDSQVTMMFWYRQQPGQSLTLIATANQGSEATYESGFVIDKFPISRPNLTFSTLTVSNMSPEDSSIYLCSVEKYGYTFGSGTRLTVV.

This clone was counted only a few times. The chain has TRBV29-1 and TRBJ2-4; tentative D call: TRBD1 (6 bases). Germline CDR1 and CDR2: SQVTM and ANQGSEA. The CDR3 spans 15 residues. Trimming shortened V by 4 bases and J by 0 bases, and 13 bases separated the two germline ends. The CDR3 reads CSVAGVALAKNIQYF. CDR3 sequence (DNA): TGCAGCGTTGCAGGGGTTGCCCTAGCCAAAAACATTCAGTACTTC.

This chain links TRBV9 with TRBJ2-3; D call uncertain. This CDR3 region has 14 residues. Trimming stripped 0 bases from V and 0 bases from J, with 5 bases between. Germline-derived CDR1 and CDR2 are SGDLS and YYNGEE. CDR3 DNA sequence: TGTGCCAGCAGCGTAGTGGCCAGCACAGATACGCAGTATTTT. This translates into CASSVVASTDTQYF.

J is TRBJ2-2 and V is TRBV30, with D tentatively TRBD2 (6 bases). This CDR3 has 14 amino acids. V dropped 4 bases and J dropped 2 bases, with 11 bases sitting between them. Germline V CDR1 and CDR2: GTSNPN, SVGIG (reference sequence). CDR3 DNA sequence: TGTGCCTGGATGGGACTCACAAACACCGGGGAGCTGTTTTTT. Amino acid sequence: CAWMGLTNTGELFF.

The rearrangement uses TRBV6-5 and TRBJ1-1; no firm D call. Trimming pared 6 bases from V and 1 base from J, leaving 9 bases between. The germline gives CDR1 MNHEY, CDR2 SVGAGI. The CDR3 is 13 residues long. The CDR3 coding sequence is TGTGCCAGCAGGGGAGTCTCGAACACTGAAGCTTTCTTT. Translated, it gives CASRGVSNTEAFF.

In this sample, this clone turned up a few times. This chain uses TRBV29-1 with TRBJ1-5; D might be TRBD1 (6 bases). V was pared by 5 bases and J by 3 bases, with 17 bases between. The V gene's germline CDR1 is SQVTM and CDR2 ANQGSEA. This CDR3 comprises 15 residues. The DNA for the CDR3 is TGCAGCGTTACTTTAACCACAGGGAACAATCAGCCCCAGCATTTT. The encoded protein is CSVTLTTGNNQPQHF.

This clone was found once. The chain has TRBV29-1 and TRBJ1-1, with D possibly TRBD1 on 5 matching bases. The CDR3 sequence is 13 residues long. Germline CDR1 SQVTM, CDR2 ANQGSEA. V lost 5 bases and J 4 bases, leaving 14 bases between the germline ends. The CDR3: CSVSFGGSTEAFF. For the CDR3, the DNA is TGCAGCGTTTCTTTCGGGGGTAGCACTGAAGCTTTCTTT.